This T cell receptor (beta chain) was sequenced in a study of blood T cells in healthy people across ages (dated by TCRdb to the mid-2010s). Describing the broader study: In model experiments, roughly one uniquely barcoded TCR beta cDNA molecule per two T cells was captured by template switching. Using deep sequencing normalized with unique cDNA molecular identifiers, the study measured how TCR beta repertoire diversity changes with age. The donors were split into four age groups: young (average about 16 years), middle-aged (about 40), aged (approximately 60) and long-lived (approximately 89). To avoid experimental bias, donors of different ages were spread randomly across the sequencing lanes. Using the same blood draw, the study looked at two additional independent replicas of 1 million unique cDNA reads for two donors, one aged 18 to 30 and the other aged 80 or older.

Systemically healthy Caucasian individuals from Russia, 35 to 50 in total and aged about 6 to 90 years, were included as donors. Each donor gave around 9.8 milliliters of peripheral blood, collected into EDTA-treated Vacutainer tubes. Ficoll-Paque density-gradient centrifugation was used to isolate PBMCs, with at least 6.5 million per sample. Trizol reagent was used to extract total RNA from PBMCs, with at least 6 micrograms per sample. For every donor, an aliquot of PBMCs went through flow cytometry to measure the percentages of naive CD45RAhigh/CD27high T cells. Results the study describes overall, beyond this receptor: Total diversity estimates from one million sequenced T cells were considered lower bounds and underestimates. The percentage of naive T cells measured by flow cytometry correlated strongly with observed TCR beta diversity. Compared with the aged group, more naive CD4+ T cells, fewer expanded clones and increased TCR diversity were shown by the long-lived group, suggesting age selection. Observed TCR beta diversity per million T cells fell roughly linearly with age, and a significant reduction was already apparent by age roughly 40. Because donor CMV infection status was unknown, age-related changes in expanded clonotypes were potentially confounded. Conclusive comparison of naive and antigen-experienced compartments was prevented by the profiling of bulk unsorted PBMCs.

The CDR3 numbers 16 residues from cysteine through phenylalanine. The read is trimmed to its CDR3 DNA, 48 bases read in frame from base 1. The germline V gene (reference sequence) supplies CDR1 DFQATT and CDR2 SNEGSKA. V is cut by 6 bases and J by 7 bases, and the space between the germline ends is 28 bases. The library was obtained by 5' RACE. The listed sequencing device is Illumina HiSeq 2500. A second PCR of about 7 to 12 cycles was performed with a sample-barcoded 5' primer and a J-beta primer mix. A unique molecular identifier was introduced onto each TCR beta cDNA molecule by a template-switch 5' adaptor carrying 12 random nucleotides. Each sample yielded at least 2.5 million CDR3-containing paired-end reads. The Mint cDNA synthesis kit, primed by a TRBC-specific oligonucleotide, was used to synthesize first-strand cDNA from all RNA. All cDNA was treated with uracil-DNA glycosylase and then went through a first 18-cycle PCR with the universal primers M1SS and BC2_uni_R. Concerning the study's data processing: For normalization, 1 million high-quality reads were randomly selected from each sample, with every read carrying a distinct molecular identifier. Reads with shared molecular identifiers were discarded instead of being binned into consensus sequences. MiTCR, set to a Q25 quality threshold and the strictest error-elimination algorithm, was used for CDR3 identification, clonotype clustering and error correction. A nonparametric unseen species model with Euler transformation was used to estimate lower-bound total TCR beta diversity. TCRdb reanalyzed the raw reads on its own, using fastp at Q25 for trimming and MiXCR for clone calling, and kept in-frame beta chains. Entries that share a CDR3 protein sequence are merged under the most common genes and DNA. The V and J calls come from TCRdb's annotation, not from the publication. The sample contains fewer than 900,000 distinct CDR3 sequences, roughly two fifths of them found a single time. Clones ranked in the top ten supply 20% to 25% of the sample.

The count of this clonotype is one. The antigen it recognizes is unknown. Base qualities are missing; no much larger clone stands one base away. On its own, one read is weak support. The sequence was collected from a woman between 55 and 75 years old in good health. Input material: blood. The chain joins TRBV20-1 to TRBJ2-7; the D segment is perhaps TRBD1 or TRBD2, each sharing 6 matched bases. At the DNA level, the sequence is TGCAGTGCCCCCCGACGTTCCGGGGGCGGTTACAATGAGCAGTACTTC. Its protein is CSAPRRSGGGYNEQYF.